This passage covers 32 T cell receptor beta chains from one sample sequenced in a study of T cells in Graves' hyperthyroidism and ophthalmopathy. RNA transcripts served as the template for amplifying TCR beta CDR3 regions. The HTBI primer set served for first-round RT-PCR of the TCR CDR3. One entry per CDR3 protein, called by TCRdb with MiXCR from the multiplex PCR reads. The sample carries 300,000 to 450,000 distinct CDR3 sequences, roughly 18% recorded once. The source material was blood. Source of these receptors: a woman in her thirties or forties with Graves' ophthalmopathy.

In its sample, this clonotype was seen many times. The CDR3 DNA reads TGTGCCAGCAGCTTAGGGGCCCACGAGCAGTACTTC. Encoded protein: CASSLGAHEQYF. The J gene is TRBJ2-7, the V gene TRBV11-2, with D uncertain. The CDR3 totals 12 residues. From germline, CDR1 is SGHAT and CDR2 FQNNGV. Trimming took 1 base from V and 5 from J, leaving 6 bases between them.

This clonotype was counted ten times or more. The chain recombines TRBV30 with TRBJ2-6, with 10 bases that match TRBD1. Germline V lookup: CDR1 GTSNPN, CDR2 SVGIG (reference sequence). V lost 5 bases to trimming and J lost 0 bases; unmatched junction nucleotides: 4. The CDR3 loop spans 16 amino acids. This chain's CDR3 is CAWGQGEISGANVLTF. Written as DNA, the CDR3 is TGTGCCTGGGGACAGGGGGAAATCTCTGGGGCCAACGTCCTGACTTTC.

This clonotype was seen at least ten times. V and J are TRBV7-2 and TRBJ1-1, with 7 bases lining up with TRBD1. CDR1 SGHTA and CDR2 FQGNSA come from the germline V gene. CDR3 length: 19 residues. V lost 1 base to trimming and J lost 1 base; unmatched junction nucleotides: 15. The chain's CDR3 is CASSLVRPGRTGANTEAFF. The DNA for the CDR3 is TGTGCCAGCAGCTTAGTAAGGCCGGGGCGAACAGGGGCGAACACTGAAGCTTTCTTT.

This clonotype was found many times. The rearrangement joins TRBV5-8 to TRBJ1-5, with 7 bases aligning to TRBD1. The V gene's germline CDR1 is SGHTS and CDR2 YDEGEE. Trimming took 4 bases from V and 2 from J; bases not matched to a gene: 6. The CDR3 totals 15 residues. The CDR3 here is CASSKKGQGNQPQHF. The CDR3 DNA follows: TGTGCCAGCAGCAAAAAAGGACAGGGCAATCAGCCCCAGCATTTT.

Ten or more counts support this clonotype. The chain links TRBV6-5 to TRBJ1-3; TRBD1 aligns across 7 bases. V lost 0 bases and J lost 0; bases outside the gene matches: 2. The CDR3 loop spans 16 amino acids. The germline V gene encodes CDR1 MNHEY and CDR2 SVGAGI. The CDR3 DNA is TGTGCCAGCAGTTACTCGCAGGGGGGCTCTGGAAACACCATATATTTT. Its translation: CASSYSQGGSGNTIYF.

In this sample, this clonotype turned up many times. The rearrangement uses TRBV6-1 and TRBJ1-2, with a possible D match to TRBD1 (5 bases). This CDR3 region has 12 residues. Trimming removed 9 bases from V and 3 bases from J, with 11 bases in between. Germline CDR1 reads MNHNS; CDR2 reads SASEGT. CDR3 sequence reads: CASTGRDYGYTF. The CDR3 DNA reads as TGTGCCAGTACAGGTCGTGACTATGGCTACACCTTC.

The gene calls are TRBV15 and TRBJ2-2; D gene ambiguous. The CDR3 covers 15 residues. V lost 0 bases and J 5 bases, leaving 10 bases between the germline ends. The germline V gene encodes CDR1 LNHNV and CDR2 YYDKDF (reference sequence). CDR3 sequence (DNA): TGTGCCACCAGCAGAGATTATCCACAGACCGGGGAGCTGTTTTTT. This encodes CATSRDYPQTGELFF.

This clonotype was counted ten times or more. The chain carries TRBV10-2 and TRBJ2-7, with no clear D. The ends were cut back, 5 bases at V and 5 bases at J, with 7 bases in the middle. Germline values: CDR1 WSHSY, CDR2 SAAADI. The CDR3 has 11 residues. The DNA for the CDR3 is TGCGCCAGCAGTAGTTATAACGAGCAGTACTTC. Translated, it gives CASSSYNEQYF.

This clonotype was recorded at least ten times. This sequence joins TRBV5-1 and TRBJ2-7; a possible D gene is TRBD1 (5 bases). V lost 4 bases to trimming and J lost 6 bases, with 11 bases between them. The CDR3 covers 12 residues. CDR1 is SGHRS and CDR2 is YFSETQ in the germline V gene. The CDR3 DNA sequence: TGCGCCAGCAGCCCGCAGGGAACCGAGCAGTACTTC. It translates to CASSPQGTEQYF.

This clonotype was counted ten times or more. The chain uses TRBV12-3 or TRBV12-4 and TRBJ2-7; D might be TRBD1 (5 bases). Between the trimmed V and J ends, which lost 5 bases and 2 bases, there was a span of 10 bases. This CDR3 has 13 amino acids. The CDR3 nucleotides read TGTGCCAGCAGTGTGGACACAACCTACGAGCAGTACTTC. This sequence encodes CASSVDTTYEQYF.

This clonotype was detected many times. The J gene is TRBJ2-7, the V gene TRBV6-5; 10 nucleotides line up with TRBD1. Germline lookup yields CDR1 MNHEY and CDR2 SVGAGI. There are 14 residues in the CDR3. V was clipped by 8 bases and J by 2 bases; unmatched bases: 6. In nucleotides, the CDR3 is TGTGCCAGCGGGGGACAGGGGCTCCCCTACGAGCAGTACTTC. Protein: CASGGQGLPYEQYF.

The CDR3: CASNRAAYTGELFF. DNA of the CDR3: TGTGCCAGCAACAGAGCGGCGTACACCGGGGAGCTGTTTTTT. The chain couples TRBV9 to TRBJ2-2, with D maybe TRBD2 (5 bases). The CDR3 is made up of 14 amino acids. V lost 6 bases and J 3 bases, leaving 12 bases between the germline ends. Germline loops: CDR1 SGDLS, CDR2 YYNGEE.

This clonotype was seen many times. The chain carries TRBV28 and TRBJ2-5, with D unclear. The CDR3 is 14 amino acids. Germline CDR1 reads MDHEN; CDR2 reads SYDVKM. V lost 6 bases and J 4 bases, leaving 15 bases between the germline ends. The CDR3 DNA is TGTGCCAGCAGCCCCCCGTTGGGTAGAGAGACCCAGTACTTC. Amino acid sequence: CASSPPLGRETQYF.

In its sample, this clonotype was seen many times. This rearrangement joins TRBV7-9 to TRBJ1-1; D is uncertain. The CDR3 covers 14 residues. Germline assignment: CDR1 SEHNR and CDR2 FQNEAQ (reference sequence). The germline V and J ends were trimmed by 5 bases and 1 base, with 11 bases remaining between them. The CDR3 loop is CASSATTENTEAFF. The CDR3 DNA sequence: TGTGCCAGCAGCGCAACGACGGAGAACACTGAAGCTTTCTTT.

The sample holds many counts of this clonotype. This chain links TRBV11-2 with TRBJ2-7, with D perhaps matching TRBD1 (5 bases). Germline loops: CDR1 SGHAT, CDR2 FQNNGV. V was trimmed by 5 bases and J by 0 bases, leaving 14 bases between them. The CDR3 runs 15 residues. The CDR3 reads CASSAQADASYEQYF. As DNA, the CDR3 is TGTGCCAGCAGCGCACAGGCCGATGCCTCCTACGAGCAGTACTTC.

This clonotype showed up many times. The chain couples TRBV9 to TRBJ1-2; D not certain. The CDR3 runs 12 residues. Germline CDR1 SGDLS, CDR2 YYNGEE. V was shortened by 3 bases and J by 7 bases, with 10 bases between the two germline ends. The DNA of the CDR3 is TGTGCCAGCAGCGCCCTTTTAGGTGGCTACACCTTC. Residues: CASSALLGGYTF.

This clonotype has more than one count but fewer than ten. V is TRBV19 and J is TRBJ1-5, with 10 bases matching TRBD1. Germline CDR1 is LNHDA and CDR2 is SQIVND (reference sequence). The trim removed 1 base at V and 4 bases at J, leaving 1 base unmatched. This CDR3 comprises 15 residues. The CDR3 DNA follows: TGTGCCAGTAGTATAGGGACAGGGGGAAATCAGCCCCAGCATTTT. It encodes CASSIGTGGNQPQHF.

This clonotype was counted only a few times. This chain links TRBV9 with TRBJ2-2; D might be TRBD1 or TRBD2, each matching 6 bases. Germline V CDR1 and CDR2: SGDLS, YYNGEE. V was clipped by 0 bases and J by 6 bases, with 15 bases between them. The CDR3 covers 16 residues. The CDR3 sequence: CASSVAGALRSGELFF. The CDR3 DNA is TGTGCCAGCAGCGTAGCGGGGGCGCTCAGGTCCGGGGAGCTGTTTTTT. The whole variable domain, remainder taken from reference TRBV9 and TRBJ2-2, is DSGVTQTPKHLITATGQRVTLRCSPRSGDLSVYWYQQSLDQGLQFLIQYYNGEERAKGNILERFSAQQFPDLHSELNLSSLELGDSALYFCASSVAGALRSGELFFGEGSRLTVL.

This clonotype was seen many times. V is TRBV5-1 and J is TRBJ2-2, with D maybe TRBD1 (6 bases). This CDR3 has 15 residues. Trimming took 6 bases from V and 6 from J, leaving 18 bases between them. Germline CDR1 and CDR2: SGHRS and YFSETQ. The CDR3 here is CASNPGQGIAGELFF. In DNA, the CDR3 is TGCGCCAGCAACCCAGGCCAGGGGATTGCCGGGGAGCTGTTTTTT.

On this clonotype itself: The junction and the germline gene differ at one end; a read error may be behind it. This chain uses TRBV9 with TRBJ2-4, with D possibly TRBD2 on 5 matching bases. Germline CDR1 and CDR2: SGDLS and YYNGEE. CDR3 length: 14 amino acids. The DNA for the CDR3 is TGTGCCAGCTGCGAGGGCGGAGAGGGAAACCTTCAGTACTTC. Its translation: CASCEGGEGNLQYF.

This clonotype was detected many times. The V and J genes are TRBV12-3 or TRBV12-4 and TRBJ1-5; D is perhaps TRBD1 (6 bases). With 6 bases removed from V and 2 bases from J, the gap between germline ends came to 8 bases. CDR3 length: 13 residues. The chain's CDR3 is CASSPGGNQPQHF. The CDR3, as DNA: TGTGCCAGCAGCCCAGGGGGCAATCAGCCCCAGCATTTT.

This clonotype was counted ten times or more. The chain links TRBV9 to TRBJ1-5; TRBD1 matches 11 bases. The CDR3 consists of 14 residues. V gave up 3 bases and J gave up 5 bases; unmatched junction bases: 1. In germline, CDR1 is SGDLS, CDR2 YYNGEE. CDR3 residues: CASSGTGGDQPQHF. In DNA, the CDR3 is TGTGCCAGCAGCGGGACAGGGGGCGATCAGCCCCAGCATTTT.

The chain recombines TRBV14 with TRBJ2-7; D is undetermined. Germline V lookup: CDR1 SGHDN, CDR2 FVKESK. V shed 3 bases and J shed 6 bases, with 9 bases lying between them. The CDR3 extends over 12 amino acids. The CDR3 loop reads CASSQDGFEQYF. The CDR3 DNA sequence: TGTGCCAGCAGCCAGGACGGTTTCGAGCAGTACTTC.

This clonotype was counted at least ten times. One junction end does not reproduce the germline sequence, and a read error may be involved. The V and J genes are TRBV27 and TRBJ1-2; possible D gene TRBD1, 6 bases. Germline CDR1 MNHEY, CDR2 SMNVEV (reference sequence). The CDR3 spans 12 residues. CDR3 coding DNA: TGTGCCAGCAGTTTATCGTCCGGACAGCCTATCTTC. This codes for CASSLSSGQPIF.

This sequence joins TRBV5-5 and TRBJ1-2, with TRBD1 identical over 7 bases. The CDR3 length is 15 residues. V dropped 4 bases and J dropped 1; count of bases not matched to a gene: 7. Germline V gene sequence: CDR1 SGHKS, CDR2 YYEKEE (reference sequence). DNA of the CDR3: TGTGCCAGCAGCCAACTCCGACAGGGTAACTATGGCTACACCTTC. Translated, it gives CASSQLRQGNYGYTF.

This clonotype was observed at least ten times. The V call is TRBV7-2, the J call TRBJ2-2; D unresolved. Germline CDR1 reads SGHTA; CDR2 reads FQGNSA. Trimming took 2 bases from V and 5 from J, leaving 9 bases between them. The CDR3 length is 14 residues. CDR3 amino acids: CASSLKAGTGELFF. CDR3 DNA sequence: TGTGCCAGCAGCTTAAAGGCCGGGACCGGGGAGCTGTTTTTT.

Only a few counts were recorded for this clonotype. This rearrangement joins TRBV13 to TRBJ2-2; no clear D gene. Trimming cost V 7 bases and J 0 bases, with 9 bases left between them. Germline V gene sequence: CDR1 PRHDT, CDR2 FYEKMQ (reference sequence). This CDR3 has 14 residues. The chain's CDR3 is CASNIGTNTGELFF. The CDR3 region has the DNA TGTGCCAGCAATATAGGAACGAACACCGGGGAGCTGTTTTTT.

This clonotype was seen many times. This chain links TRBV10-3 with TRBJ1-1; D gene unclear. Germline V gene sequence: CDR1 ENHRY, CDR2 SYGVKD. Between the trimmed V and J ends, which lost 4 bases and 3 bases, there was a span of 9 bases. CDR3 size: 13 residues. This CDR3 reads CAISVSSDTEAFF. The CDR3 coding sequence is TGTGCCATCAGTGTCAGCTCGGACACTGAAGCTTTCTTT.

CDR3 region: CASSSSTGGYGETQYF. The CDR3 nucleotides read TGTGCCAGTAGTTCCTCGACAGGGGGCTACGGGGAGACCCAGTACTTC. The chain couples TRBV19 to TRBJ2-5; TRBD1 aligns across 10 bases. The CDR3 totals 16 residues. Per germline, CDR1 LNHDA and CDR2 SQIVND (reference sequence). Unmatched junction bases numbered 11, after V lost 5 bases and J lost 5 bases.

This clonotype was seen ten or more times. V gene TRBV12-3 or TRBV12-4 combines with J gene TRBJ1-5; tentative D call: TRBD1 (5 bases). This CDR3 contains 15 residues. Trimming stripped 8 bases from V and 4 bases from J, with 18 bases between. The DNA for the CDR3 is TGTGCCAGCGGTCTTGGGGCGAGTTCGAATCAGCCCCAGCATTTT. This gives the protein CASGLGASSNQPQHF.

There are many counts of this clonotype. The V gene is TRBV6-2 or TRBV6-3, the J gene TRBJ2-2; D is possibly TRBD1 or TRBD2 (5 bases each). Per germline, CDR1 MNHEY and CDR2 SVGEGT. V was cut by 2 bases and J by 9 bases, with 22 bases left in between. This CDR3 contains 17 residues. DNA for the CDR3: TGTGCCAGCAGTTACAGTCAGGGAACGGGATTTTCCCGGGAGCTGTTTTTT. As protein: CASSYSQGTGFSRELFF.

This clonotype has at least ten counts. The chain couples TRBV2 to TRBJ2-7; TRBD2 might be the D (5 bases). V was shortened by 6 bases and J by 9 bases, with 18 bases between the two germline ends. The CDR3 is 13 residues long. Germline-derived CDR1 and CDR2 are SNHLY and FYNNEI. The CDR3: CASSPNRGFGQYF. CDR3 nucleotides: TGTGCCAGCAGCCCAAACCGGGGATTCGGGCAGTACTTC.